This T cell receptor (beta chain) comes out of a study of response to subunit inactivated influenza vaccine. Overall study results and limits: Each seasonal influenza vaccination recruits few new T cells, the authors suggested.

TCRdb processed the RT-PCR reads anew with MiXCR; each CDR3 protein has one entry. This table has more than 400,000 distinct CDR3 sequences, 11% appearing once. Notes on this clonotype: Its specificity is not known.

The starting material was PBMCs from blood, obtained more than 35 days after vaccination. The receptor was derived from a man aged 45-65 years who received an inactivated influenza vaccine.

CDR3 amino acids: CSALRGSRTDTQYF. In DNA, the CDR3 is TGCAGTGCGTTAAGGGGCTCGCGCACAGATACGCAGTATTTT. This sequence joins TRBV20-1 and TRBJ2-3, with D possibly being TRBD1 (5 bases). The CDR3 covers 14 residues. CDR1 and CDR2 from the germline V gene are DFQATT and SNEGSKA (reference sequence). Trimming removed 6 bases at V and 1 base at J, with 14 bases between.